The entry below describes one T cell receptor beta chain. This sample is part of a study of blood T cell repertoires in COVID-19. Clones were sequenced by immunoSEQ multiplex PCR, and TCRdb holds only the in-frame ones, with some missing. The top ten hold less than 3% of the sample, which has about 270,000 clones, 88% seen once. Cohort placement rested on clinical history that participants reported themselves. The sequencing input was PBMCs or T cells enriched from blood (not recorded which). This TCR came from a woman aged 50 to 60 who had recovered from COVID-19.

The DNA of the CDR3 is TGCAGCGTTACAGGGCGCTCTGGAAACACCATATATTTT. Its protein is CSVTGRSGNTIYF. The chain employs TRBV29-1 and TRBJ1-3; TRBD1 is a possible D gene (6 bases). The CDR3 has 13 residues. Trimming cost V 5 bases and J 0 bases, with 8 bases left between them. Germline values: CDR1 SQVTM, CDR2 ANQGSEA.